This entry features one TCR beta chain sequence. The sample originates from a study of blood T cell repertoires in COVID-19. The overall study: T cells, B-cell-depleted T cells, or PBMCs supplied cDNA or gDNA.

Individuals drawn from about 26 US areas were about 18 to 95 years old. The germline gives CDR1 MDHEN, CDR2 SYDVKM. Trimming pared 2 bases from V and 10 bases from J, leaving 12 bases between. The CDR3 has 14 residues. Clones were sequenced by immunoSEQ multiplex PCR, and TCRdb holds only the in-frame ones, with some missing. The sample lists about 190,000 clones; around 86% were seen once. The receptor was derived from a man aged 40-55 years with acute COVID-19. Sequencing was carried out using PBMCs or T cells enriched from blood (not recorded which). The chain joins TRBV28 to TRBJ1-6, with no clear D. Written as DNA, the CDR3 is TGTGCCAGCAGTTTACCCAAGAGAGTCTCACCCCTCCACTTT. Translating it yields CASSLPKRVSPLHF.